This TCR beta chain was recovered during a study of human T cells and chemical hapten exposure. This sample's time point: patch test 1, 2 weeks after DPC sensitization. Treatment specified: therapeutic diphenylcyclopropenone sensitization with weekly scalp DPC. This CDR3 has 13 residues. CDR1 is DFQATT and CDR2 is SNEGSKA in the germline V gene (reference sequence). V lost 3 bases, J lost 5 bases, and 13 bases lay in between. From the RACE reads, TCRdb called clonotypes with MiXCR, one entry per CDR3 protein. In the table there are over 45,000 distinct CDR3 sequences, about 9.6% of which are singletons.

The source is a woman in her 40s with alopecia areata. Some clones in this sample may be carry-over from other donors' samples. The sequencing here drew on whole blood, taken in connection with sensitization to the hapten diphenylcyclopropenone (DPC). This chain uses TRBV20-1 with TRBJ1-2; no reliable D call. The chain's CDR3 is CSASGLRSYGYTF. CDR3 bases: TGCAGTGCTAGCGGATTAAGGTCATATGGCTACACCTTC.